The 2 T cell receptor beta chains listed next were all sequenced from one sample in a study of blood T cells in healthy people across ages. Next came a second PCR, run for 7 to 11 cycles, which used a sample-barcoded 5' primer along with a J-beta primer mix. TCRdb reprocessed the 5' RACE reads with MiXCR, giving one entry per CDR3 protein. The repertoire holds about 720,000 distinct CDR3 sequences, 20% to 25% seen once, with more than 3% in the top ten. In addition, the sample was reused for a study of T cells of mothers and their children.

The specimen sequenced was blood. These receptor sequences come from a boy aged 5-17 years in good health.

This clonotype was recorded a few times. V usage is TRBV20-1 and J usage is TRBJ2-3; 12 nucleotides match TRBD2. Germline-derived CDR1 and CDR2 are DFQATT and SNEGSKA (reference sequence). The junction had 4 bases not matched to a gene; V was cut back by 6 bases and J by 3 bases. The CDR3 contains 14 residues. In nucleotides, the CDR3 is TGCAGTGCGAGGACTAGCGGGGAAACAGATACGCAGTATTTT. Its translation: CSARTSGETDTQYF.

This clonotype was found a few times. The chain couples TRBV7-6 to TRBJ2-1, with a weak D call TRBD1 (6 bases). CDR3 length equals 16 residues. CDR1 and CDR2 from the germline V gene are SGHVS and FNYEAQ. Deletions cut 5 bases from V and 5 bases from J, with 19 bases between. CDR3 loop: CASSLPKQGSNNEQFF. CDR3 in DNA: TGTGCCAGCAGCCTTCCGAAACAGGGTTCGAACAATGAGCAGTTCTTC.